This paragraph reports one TCR beta chain. Its antigen remains unidentified. A sample-barcoded 5' primer and a J-beta primer mix were used in a second PCR of roughly 6 to 11 cycles. TCRdb itself ran the 5' RACE reads through MiXCR, one entry per CDR3 protein. The sample holds about 1.4 million distinct CDR3 sequences, approximately 63% seen once. This record comes from a study of blood T cells in healthy people across ages. The CDR3 is 15 residues long. The J segment lost 8 bases and the V segment lost 6 bases, leaving 13 bases of the junction unmatched. Notes on the study in general: A strong correlation between TCR beta diversity and naive T cell percentage was seen.

The receptor was isolated from a man aged 18 to 29 in good health. The sample comprised blood. This chain joins TRBV12-3 or TRBV12-4 and TRBJ2-1, with 7 bases lining up with TRBD2. The CDR3 nucleotides read TGTGCCAGCAGCCAACCCGGACTAGGCTCCCATGAGCAGTTCTTC. Protein: CASSQPGLGSHEQFF.